This TCR beta chain was retrieved from a study of vaccination effects on CD4 cells after COVID-19. On the study more broadly: Post-vaccine sample collection fell at a median of 72 days after the second dose.

Whole-study findings and limits: Vaccine- and infection-induced clones showed marked clonal contraction late following vaccination.

V lost 6 bases, J lost 6 bases, and 12 bases lay in between. Germline lookup yields CDR1 MNHEY and CDR2 SMNVEV (reference sequence). The length of the CDR3 is 12 residues. Before sequencing, viral peptide pools were used by the ViraFEST assay to expand antigen-specific CD4+ T cells. Scientists isolated CD4+ T cells after an approximately 10-day culture period ended. Each person got two doses of an mRNA SARS-CoV-2 vaccine, BNT162b2 or mRNA-1273. It was with around 9.9 IU/ml IL-2 and 9.5 to 10 ug/ml peptides that 2 million to 2.5 million PBMC per well were cultured. This clone is a singleton in its sample. Its antigen is unidentified. Assay: immunoSEQ multiplex PCR; the TCRdb copy retains only in-frame clones and omits some. Here the sample spans more than 13,000 clones, 65% to 75% being singletons.

This chain uses TRBV27 with TRBJ2-7; D assignment may be TRBD1 or TRBD2 (6 bases each). The starting material was CD4+ T cells from PBMCs cultured with HCoV-NL63 spike peptides, obtained after COVID-19 vaccination. The clonotype comes from a human donor who received a COVID-19 vaccine. The CDR3 loop is CASSHGGGEQYF. Written as DNA, the CDR3 is TGTGCCAGCAGCCACGGAGGGGGCGAGCAGTACTTC.